The rows below give T cell receptor beta chains drawn from one sample of a study of blood T cells in healthy people across ages. TCRdb re-derived calls from the 5' RACE reads in MiXCR, one entry per CDR3 protein. The table records 1 million or so distinct CDR3 sequences, roughly 24% of them present only once. The same sample was also used in a study of T cells of mothers and their children.

Specimen: blood. The receptors originated from a girl aged 2-10 years in good health. Each CDR3 is given with its conserved first and last residue. The D gene is left open where the match is weak. The listing skips clone size in some rows; elsewhere it reads once, few, many or a size class.

size	V	J	D	CDR3
few	TRBV18	TRBJ1-1	-	CASSPSGFVQAFF
few	TRBV13	TRBJ1-2	-	CASTTRVRAPYGYTF
few	TRBV29-1	TRBJ2-3	-	CSATGSGSTDTQYF
-	TRBV28	TRBJ1-1	-	CASRSASESRVVF
few	TRBV7-2	TRBJ2-5	TRBD2	CASSLAGLAGTPREQYF
many	TRBV29-1	TRBJ2-1	-	CSLRRAGDEQFF
few	TRBV7-2	TRBJ2-1	TRBD2	CASSYGLAGVNEQFF
few	TRBV3-1	-	TRBD2	CASSRLTSGSGEQYF
few	TRBV3-1	TRBJ2-1	-	CASSQDHTSNNEQFF
few	TRBV6-2/TRBV6-3	TRBJ1-6	-	CASSFPPTAADDADSPLHF
-	TRBV12-3/TRBV12-4	TRBJ2-1	-	CASQGSEQFF
-	TRBV27	TRBJ2-4	-	CASSSTTGIRYF
-	TRBV3-1	TRBJ1-6	-	CASSPMGDSNSPLHF
-	TRBV29-1	TRBJ1-1	-	CSVLFPGAEDTEAFF
many	TRBV20-1	TRBJ2-1	-	CSARDLDEQFF
few	TRBV7-2	TRBJ2-1	-	CASSLLGRRHNEQFF
few	TRBV4-1	TRBJ2-5	-	CASSQIQGQEIQYF
-	TRBV29-1	TRBJ2-5	-	CSVGALQETQYF
once	TRBV20-1	TRBJ1-5	-	CSAPGADSNQPQHF
-	TRBV5-5	TRBJ2-3	-	CASSLAVGADTQYF
few	TRBV3-1	TRBJ2-7	TRBD1	CAGSRGQPPYEQYF
few	TRBV5-4	TRBJ1-3	-	CASSPFLGGNTIYF
few	TRBV27	TRBJ1-2	-	CASKGDPEDYGYTF
-	TRBV12-3/TRBV12-4	TRBJ1-1	-	CASRPNRELEAFF
-	TRBV3-1	TRBJ2-3	TRBD2	CASSQTSGGSTDTQYF
-	TRBV6-2/TRBV6-3	TRBJ2-1	-	CASTTSGQQFF
few	TRBV29-1	TRBJ2-5	-	CSVPDSPETQYF
few	TRBV28	TRBJ1-5	-	CASSLAGVRDNQPQHF
few	TRBV4-1	TRBJ2-1	-	CASSQVIGIDSYNEQFF
-	TRBV3-1	TRBJ2-7	-	CASSPPTGRAYEQCF
-	TRBV27	TRBJ2-3	TRBD2	CASSLPGGGLTQYF
few	TRBV6-5	TRBJ1-1	-	CASSSQGKNTEAFF
few	TRBV19	TRBJ1-1	-	CATQLNTEAFF
few	TRBV7-3	TRBJ2-3	TRBD2	CASSPSPSGMGGNTQYF
-	TRBV7-9	TRBJ2-1	-	CASSLDPKRNNEQFF
-	TRBV29-1	TRBJ2-1	-	CSVAGRGSYNEQFF
-	TRBV29-1	TRBJ2-5	-	CSTDWGRRPKETQYF
many	TRBV9	TRBJ2-1	-	CASSVGQTGGPNNEQFF
-	TRBV5-1	TRBJ2-1	TRBD2	CASKSRTSGNSVGRNEQFF
-	TRBV20-1	TRBJ2-5	-	CSAHRIKETQYF
-	TRBV12-3/TRBV12-4	-	-	CASSFSVRPNEQFF
-	TRBV11-2	TRBJ1-6	-	CASNPSGENSPLHF
few	TRBV5-1	TRBJ2-7	-	CASSSLGEGGPLSYEQYF
-	TRBV29-1	-	TRBD2	CSVGKRGGTQYF
-	TRBV4-1	TRBJ2-5	-	CASSQDYTGVRETQYF
few	TRBV5-1	TRBJ1-1	-	CASSEGAKNTEAFF
few	TRBV7-2	TRBJ2-1	-	CASSPQNEQFF
-	TRBV9	TRBJ2-3	-	CASSVTEGAQTDTQYF
-	TRBV7-9	TRBJ1-4	-	CASSLDAATNEKLFF
-	TRBV7-9	TRBJ1-2	-	CASSLVGWGDANGYTF
-	TRBV7-2	TRBJ2-5	TRBD1	CASSNGQGKETQYF
few	TRBV20-1	TRBJ2-3	-	CSARDQAADTDTQYF
-	TRBV7-2	TRBJ1-2	TRBD1	CASSLDDRDYGYTF
-	TRBV7-9	-	-	CASSFLKGTDREQFF
few	TRBV7-2	TRBJ1-2	-	CASSLSDSIAGYGYTF
-	TRBV9	TRBJ2-7	-	CASSADGNHYEQYF
-	TRBV4-1	TRBJ2-7	TRBD2	CASSQDPSGVTSYEQYF
once	TRBV20-1	TRBJ2-1	-	CSAGPGQLNEQFF